These 25 T cell receptor beta chains were sequenced from one sample in a study of OX40 agonist ivuxolimab in advanced cancers. Method: immunoSEQ multiplex PCR; TCRdb's copy keeps in-frame clones and lacks some. Of some 37,000 clones in the sample, less than 90% were seen once. Sequenced here: CD4+ or CD8+ T cells sorted from blood, sampled in a trial of the OX40 agonist ivuxolimab. The origin of the receptors is an adult with an advanced solid tumor such as melanoma, head and neck, liver or kidney cancer.

The J gene is TRBJ2-5, the V gene TRBV5-1; D possibly uses TRBD1 or TRBD2 (6 bases each). Germline CDR1 reads SGHRS; CDR2 reads YFSETQ. The CDR3 covers 14 residues. Trimming took 4 bases from V and 5 from J, leaving 15 bases between them. The CDR3 bases are TGCGCCAGCAGCGGGGGGACACCTCCCGAGACCCAGTACTTC. Protein sequence: CASSGGTPPETQYF.

This chain connects TRBV7-8 to TRBJ2-5, with TRBD1 identical over 7 bases. The germline V gene has CDR1 SGHVS and CDR2 FQNEAQ. Germline trimming cut 2 bases from V and 10 bases from J; bases unmatched to any gene: 16. The CDR3 runs 16 residues. The CDR3 loop reads CASSLRASGGKMVQYF. CDR3 sequence (DNA): TGTGCCAGCAGCTTAAGGGCTTCAGGGGGAAAGATGGTCCAGTACTTC.

This sequence joins TRBV2 and TRBJ2-3, with 9 bases aligning to TRBD2. V shed 4 bases and J 3 bases; nucleotides not matched to a gene: 8. Germline assignment: CDR1 SNHLY and CDR2 FYNNEI. This CDR3 contains 16 residues. The CDR3 loop is CASSATSGLRTDTQYF. The CDR3 coding sequence is TGTGCCAGCAGTGCGACTAGCGGCCTACGGACAGATACGCAGTATTTT. The full variable domain, rest sourced from reference TRBV2 and TRBJ2-3, is EPEVTQTPSHQVTQMGQEVILRCVPISNHLYFYWYRQILGQKVEFLVSFYNNEISEKSEIFDDQFSVERPDGSNFTLKIRSTKLEDSAMYFCASSATSGLRTDTQYFGPGTRLTVL.

This chain uses TRBV18 with TRBJ2-1; 9 positions agree with TRBD2. Germline CDR1 and CDR2: KGHSH and LQKENI. The CDR3 has 15 amino acids. V dropped 2 bases and J dropped 3; count of bases not matched to a gene: 2. The CDR3 DNA reads TGTGCCAGCTCACCATCTAGCGGGGTCTACAATGAGCAGTTCTTC. Translation gives CASSPSSGVYNEQFF.

The chain links TRBV6-1 to TRBJ1-4; D may be TRBD1 (6 bases). V lost 3 bases to trimming and J lost 3 bases, with 11 bases between them. In germline, CDR1 is MNHNS, CDR2 SASEGT. The CDR3 spans 15 residues. CDR3 loop: CASSDRGLANEKLFF. The CDR3 region has the DNA TGTGCCAGCAGTGACCGGGGGCTAGCTAATGAAAAACTGTTTTTT.

J is TRBJ2-3 and V is TRBV6-1, with D maybe TRBD2 (5 bases). Looked up from germline, CDR1 is MNHNS and CDR2 is SASEGT. V was pared by 7 bases and J by 6 bases, with 20 bases between. This CDR3 contains 15 residues. CDR3 amino acids: CASTENPVARDTQYF. The CDR3 bases are TGTGCCAGCACCGAAAACCCAGTAGCGCGGGATACGCAGTATTTT.

V gene TRBV11-2 combines with J gene TRBJ2-7; possible D gene TRBD2, 5 bases. The germline V gene encodes CDR1 SGHAT and CDR2 FQNNGV. V gave up 5 bases and J gave up 7 bases, with 21 bases separating them. The CDR3 consists of 15 residues. As DNA, the CDR3 is TGTGCCAGCAGCCCCATGCGGACCCCCGGCGGGGAGCAGTACTTC. It translates to CASSPMRTPGGEQYF.

This clone came up once. This chain links TRBV5-1 with TRBJ2-3; D is uncertain. The CDR3 loop spans 14 amino acids. The V gene lost 4 bases and the J gene lost 2 bases, with 11 bases spanning the gap. Per germline, CDR1 SGHRS and CDR2 YFSETQ. CDR3 residues: CASSKDSATDTQYF. The CDR3 coding sequence is TGCGCCAGCAGCAAAGACTCAGCCACAGATACGCAGTATTTT.

The gene calls are TRBV29-1 and TRBJ2-5; D perhaps matches TRBD2 (6 bases). V was pared by 6 bases and J by 4 bases, with 6 bases between. Germline V gene sequence: CDR1 SQVTM, CDR2 ANQGSEA. This CDR3 has 10 residues. CDR3: CSVGGETQYF. CDR3 bases: TGCAGCGTGGGGGGAGAGACCCAGTACTTC.

V is TRBV7-3 and J is TRBJ2-2; the match to TRBD1 covers 9 bases. The CDR3 is 14 amino acids. Losses at the gene ends were 5 bases for V and 5 bases for J; bases not matched to a gene: 3. Germline CDR1 is SGHTA and CDR2 is FQGTGA. This chain's CDR3 is CASSPGTGTGELFF. The DNA of the CDR3 is TGTGCCAGCAGCCCCGGGACAGGGACCGGGGAGCTGTTTTTT. The variable domain in full, completed from reference TRBV7-3 and TRBJ2-2, reads GAGVSQTPSNKVTEKGKYVELRCDPISGHTALYWYRQSLGQGPEFLIYFQGTGAADDSGLPNDRFFAVRPEGSVSTLKIQRTERGDSAVYLCASSPGTGTGELFFGEGSRLTVL.

This chain links TRBV7-2 with TRBJ2-1, with 13 bases that match TRBD2. The J segment lost 7 bases and the V segment lost 3 bases, leaving 6 bases of the junction unmatched. The CDR3 loop spans 16 amino acids. Looked up from germline, CDR1 is SGHTA and CDR2 is FQGNSA. CDR3 DNA: TGTGCCAGCAGCTTCCAGCCGGGACTAGCGGGAAATGAGCAGTTCTTC. Translating gives CASSFQPGLAGNEQFF.

The chain couples TRBV9 to TRBJ2-7; D remains ambiguous. The CDR3 covers 14 residues. V was shortened by 4 bases and J by 3 bases, with 14 bases between the two germline ends. Germline assignment: CDR1 SGDLS and CDR2 YYNGEE. This CDR3 reads CASSPRVQVYEQYF. The CDR3 DNA follows: TGTGCCAGCAGCCCCCGGGTCCAGGTCTACGAGCAGTACTTC.

CDR3: CSVGQQNGYTF. In DNA form, the CDR3 reads TGCAGCGTTGGACAGCAGAATGGCTACACCTTC. V usage is TRBV29-1 and J usage is TRBJ1-2; tentative D call: TRBD1 (5 bases). Germline-derived CDR1 and CDR2 are SQVTM and ANQGSEA. This CDR3 is built from 11 residues. V dropped 4 bases and J dropped 6 bases, with 9 bases sitting between them.

The chain links TRBV5-8 to TRBJ2-5, with TRBD1 identical over 7 bases. The germline V gene has CDR1 SGHTS and CDR2 YDEGEE. V was clipped by 2 bases and J by 6 bases; unmatched bases: 10. The CDR3 is 15 amino acids. The CDR3 DNA follows: TGTGCCAGCAGCTTTCCCCGACAGGGTAAACAGACCCAGTACTTC. This gives the protein CASSFPRQGKQTQYF. The complete variable domain, with remaining parts taken from reference TRBV5-8 and TRBJ2-5, reads EAGVTQSPTHLIKTRGQQATLRCSPISGHTSVYWYQQALGLGLQFLLWYDEGEERNRGNFPPRFSGRQFPNYSSELNVNALELEDSALYLCASSFPRQGKQTQYFGPGTRLLVL.

The chain uses TRBV14 and TRBJ1-3; 7 nucleotides agree with TRBD1. Losses at the gene ends were 4 bases for V and 2 bases for J; bases not matched to a gene: 5. CDR1 and CDR2 from the germline V gene are SGHDN and FVKESK. This CDR3 has 15 residues. The CDR3 region has the DNA TGTGCCAGCAGCCGCGGGACAGTGGCTGGAAACACCATATATTTT. Protein product: CASSRGTVAGNTIYF. Based on the CDR3 plus reference TRBV14 and TRBJ1-3, the full variable domain is EAGVTQFPSHSVIEKGQTVTLRCDPISGHDNLYWYRRVMGKEIKFLLHFVKESKQDESGMPNNRFLAERTGGTYSTLKVQPAELEDSGVYFCASSRGTVAGNTIYFGEGSWLTVV.

CDR3 in amino acids: CASSYSGQDYGELFF. CDR3 nucleotides: TGTGCCAGCAGTTACTCGGGGCAGGATTACGGCGAACTGTTTTTT. This sequence joins TRBV6-5 and TRBJ1-4; D might be TRBD1 (5 bases). Looked up from germline, CDR1 is MNHEY and CDR2 is SVGAGI. V was shortened by 0 bases and J by 12 bases, with 17 bases between the two germline ends. The CDR3 has 15 amino acids.

This clone appeared a few times. The rearrangement uses TRBV28 and TRBJ2-3, with 7 bases aligning to TRBD1. V lost 3 bases to trimming and J lost 6 bases; unmatched junction nucleotides: 12. The CDR3 length is 16 residues. Germline loops: CDR1 MDHEN, CDR2 SYDVKM. This chain's CDR3 is CASSFPTGTPHDTQYF. CDR3 in DNA: TGTGCCAGCAGTTTCCCGACAGGGACCCCTCACGATACGCAGTATTTT.

The chain has TRBV5-5 and TRBJ1-3, with TRBD1 as a possible D gene (6 bases). CDR1 and CDR2 from the germline V gene are SGHKS and YYEKEE (reference sequence). The CDR3 consists of 16 residues. Trimming shortened V by 5 bases and J by 0 bases, and 15 bases separated the two germline ends. Here the CDR3 reads CASRKGQTISGNTIYF. The CDR3 nucleotides read TGTGCCAGCAGAAAAGGACAGACCATCTCTGGAAACACCATATATTTT.

The V and J genes are TRBV18 and TRBJ2-2, with 8 bases aligning to TRBD2. Trimming removed 3 bases from V and 0 bases from J; junction bases left unmatched: 9. The CDR3 is made up of 18 amino acids. CDR1 KGHSH and CDR2 LQKENI come from the germline V gene. DNA for the CDR3: TGTGCCAGCTCACCGGTTTTTAGCGGGATAACGAACACCGGGGAGCTGTTTTTT. Its protein product is CASSPVFSGITNTGELFF.

The chain carries TRBV5-1 and TRBJ2-7; possible D gene TRBD1, 6 bases. The germline V gene has CDR1 SGHRS and CDR2 YFSETQ. The CDR3 has 14 residues. V was pared by 2 bases and J by 5 bases, with 14 bases between. CDR3 sequence (DNA): TGCGCCAGCAGCTTACAGGGTCATCTACACGAGCAGTACTTC. Protein sequence: CASSLQGHLHEQYF.

The chain employs TRBV7-9 and TRBJ2-7; D perhaps matches TRBD1 (6 bases). The germline CDR1 and CDR2 sequences are SEHNR and FQNEAQ (reference sequence). The CDR3 extends over 15 amino acids. Trimming removed 6 bases from V and 4 bases from J, with 19 bases in between. The CDR3 spells CASRKTGALTYEQYF. DNA of the CDR3: TGTGCCAGCAGGAAGACAGGAGCGCTGACATACGAGCAGTACTTC.

J is TRBJ2-7 and V is TRBV7-2; D remains unclear. This CDR3 comprises 12 residues. Germline-derived CDR1 and CDR2 are SGHTA and FQGNSA. The V and J ends lost 1 base and 9 bases respectively, with 10 bases between them. CDR3 residues: CASSLDRLGQYF. The CDR3 DNA reads TGTGCCAGCAGCTTAGATAGGCTCGGGCAGTACTTC.

The count of this clone is one. The rearrangement joins TRBV7-9 to TRBJ2-3, with TRBD1 identical over 8 bases. Germline loops: CDR1 SEHNR, CDR2 FQNEAQ (reference sequence). The CDR3 length is 13 residues. V trimming: 5 bases; J trimming: 4 bases; junction bases outside the gene matches: 2. CDR3 sequence: CASSLTGADTQYF. DNA of the CDR3: TGTGCCAGCAGCCTGACAGGGGCAGATACGCAGTATTTT.

The chain combines TRBV18 with TRBJ1-2; TRBD1 aligns across 9 bases. From germline, CDR1 is KGHSH and CDR2 LQKENI. The J segment lost 4 bases and the V segment lost 3 bases, leaving 6 bases of the junction unmatched. CDR3 length: 15 amino acids. The CDR3 DNA sequence: TGTGCCAGCTCACCGGGACAGGGCCTTGGCTATGGCTACACCTTC. It translates to CASSPGQGLGYGYTF.

The V and J genes are TRBV5-3 and TRBJ1-5; D remains unclear. TRBV5-3 is classed as an ORF, of uncertain function. The CDR3 spans 12 residues. Trimming left V 2 bases short and J 5 bases short, with 5 bases between. The CDR3: CARSFRYQPQHF. CDR3 bases: TGTGCCAGAAGCTTTCGGTATCAGCCCCAGCATTTT.